This TCR beta chain was captured in a study of T-cell memory formation after mild COVID-19. One entry per CDR3 protein results from TCRdb running MiXCR on the 5' RACE reads. The profile shows around 410,000 distinct CDR3 sequences, about a quarter of them singletons. Study findings and constraints: Whereas later expanders leaned CD4+, clones contracting day 15 to 85 showed a balanced CD4/CD8 makeup. SARS-CoV-2 specificity of second-wave clones peaking day 37 was unconfirmed.

The CDR3 has 13 residues. The germline V gene has CDR1 MNHEY and CDR2 SMNVEV (reference sequence). V was cut by 8 bases and J by 1 base, with 12 bases left in between. This clonotype has only a few counts. Antigen unknown. The chain recombines TRBV27 with TRBJ2-7, with D uncertain. The TCR was taken from an adult woman who had mild COVID-19 (a few samples of this study predate the infection). Cell type and time point are not known. Sequenced sample: PBMCs or a T cell subset sorted from them (not recorded which). The CDR3 region is CASSDAVSYEQYF. CDR3 nucleotide sequence: TGTGCCAGCTCCGACGCCGTGTCCTACGAGCAGTACTTC.